The T cell receptor beta chain under discussion was sequenced for a study of early T cells in non-severe SARS-CoV-2 infection (dated by TCRdb to the early 2020s). General notes on the study: Because TCR sequencing relied on bulk RNA taken from unsorted whole blood, pairing of alpha and beta chains was not possible. Overall results and qualifications from the work: Matching against VDJdb was skewed toward anti-spike CD8 responses, likely underestimated virus-specific expansions, and missed private and CD4 specificities.

In the case of this clonotype: Its antigen has not been determined. No base qualities exist here, and no much larger clone lies one base off it.

CDR1 and CDR2 are read off the germline V gene (reference sequence) as SEHNR and FQNEAQ. Unmatched junction bases come to 6, with V trimmed by 0 bases and J by 0 bases. From the cysteine up to the phenylalanine, the CDR3 has a length of 17 residues. Of all the DNA, just the CDR3 is kept, 51 bases in frame from base 1. Preparation of the library involved 5' RACE. TCRdb shows the sequencer as NextSeq 500. To correct for sequencing error and PCR bias, the TCR library protocol tagged individual cDNA molecules with unique molecular identifiers. Both TCR alpha and beta chains were sequenced, and tight co-correlation was observed between alpha and beta sequence abundances in each sample. Per the authors' processing: Decombinator V4 was used to annotate TCR sequences for V gene, J gene and CDR3. Expanded TCRs were defined as changing significantly between any two time points under a Poisson model with p below 0.0001. TCR abundances were normalised to the total number of TCRs sequenced per sample and were expressed as counts per million. MAIT TCRs were defined by TRAV1-2 paired with TRAJ12, TRAJ20 or TRAJ33, and iNKT TCRs by TRAV10 paired with TRAJ18. VDJdb, accessed 1 November 2021, was searched for CMV, EBV and SARS-CoV-2 annotated TCRs, excluding TCRs annotated for multiple antigens. Using fastp at Q25 and MiXCR, TCRdb reprocessed the public reads and kept productive beta chains. When rows share a CDR3 protein, they turn into one entry using the most common DNA and genes. TCRdb's processing, not the authors' own work, is the source of the V and J calls. Present in this sample are over 60,000 distinct CDR3 sequences, about 11% of which were seen just once. Roughly 3% of the sample is in the top ten clones.

The study was a case-control design nested within a healthcare worker cohort in London, UK, with weekly nasopharyngeal swab PCR tests and blood sampling. Healthcare workers were enrolled in the week of the UK lockdown, from 23 to 31 March 2020, and were followed every week for up to roughly 16 weeks. The chain employs TRBV7-9 and TRBJ1-2; the junction holds 8 bases that match TRBD1. Specimen: whole blood, collected at baseline. The TCR sequence derives from an adult who was a healthcare worker with PCR-confirmed SARS-CoV-2 infection or an uninfected control (not recorded which). The CDR3 here reads CASSLATTGAANYGYTF. The nucleotides read TGTGCCAGCAGCTTAGCCACGACAGGGGCCGCTAACTATGGCTACACCTTC.